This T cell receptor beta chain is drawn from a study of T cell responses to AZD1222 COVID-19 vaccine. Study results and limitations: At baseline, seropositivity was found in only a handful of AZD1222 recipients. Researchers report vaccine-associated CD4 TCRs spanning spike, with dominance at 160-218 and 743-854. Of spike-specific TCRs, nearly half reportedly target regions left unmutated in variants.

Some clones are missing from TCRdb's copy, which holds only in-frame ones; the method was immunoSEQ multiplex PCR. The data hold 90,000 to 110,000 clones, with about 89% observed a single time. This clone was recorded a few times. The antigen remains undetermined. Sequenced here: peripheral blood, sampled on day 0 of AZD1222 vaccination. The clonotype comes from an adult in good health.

The CDR3 coding sequence is TGTGCCAGTAGTATAGACAGGGGGAACACTGAAGCTTTCTTT. Its translation: CASSIDRGNTEAFF. V gene TRBV19 combines with J gene TRBJ1-1; D possibly corresponds to TRBD1 (6 bases). Germline assignment: CDR1 LNHDA and CDR2 SQIVND (reference sequence). The CDR3 totals 14 residues. Trimming left V 0 bases short and J 1 base short, with 6 bases between.